This TCR beta chain was documented in a study of Graves' ophthalmopathy and Graves' hyperthyroidism. RNA served as the template for amplifying TCR beta CDR3 regions. HTBI primers were employed in first-round RT-PCR, then a second-round multiplex PCR followed. TCRdb used MiXCR to reprocess the multiplex PCR reads, holding one entry per CDR3 protein. The sample has about 220,000 distinct CDR3 sequences; about a fifth are singletons. PBMCs were density-gradient isolated from 10 ml fresh blood. Study-level results: In predicting ophthalmopathy progression, the model reached about 71% sensitivity and 72% to 85% specificity. Using a 13-signature model, the authors split ophthalmopathy from stable hyperthyroidism, with roughly 90% sensitivity and 75% to 82% specificity.

Trimming left V 5 bases short and J 7 bases short, with 20 bases between. This CDR3 has 15 residues. Germline loops: CDR1 SGHVS, CDR2 FNYEAQ. This clonotype has a count of ten or more. Antigen: not known. This clonotype was sampled from a woman aged 45-65 years with Graves' ophthalmopathy. The specimen was peripheral blood. The chain couples TRBV7-6 to TRBJ2-5; D gene uncertain. The CDR3: CASSPTVTGKGTQYF. CDR3 nucleotide sequence: TGTGCCAGCAGCCCCACCGTTACTGGTAAAGGGACCCAGTACTTC. Combining the CDR3 with reference TRBV7-6 and TRBJ2-5 gives the whole variable domain GAGVSQSPRYKVTKRGQDVALRCDPISGHVSLYWYRQALGQGPEFLTYFNYEAQQDKSGLPNDRFSAERPEGSISTLTIQRTEQRDSAMYRCASSPTVTGKGTQYFGPGTRLLVL.